The clone carrying this TCR beta chain was observed a single time. Positively selected for CCR7, the CD45RO-negative cells used as naive CD8 cells excluded terminally differentiated effector memory CD45RA+ cells. Among the donors, all were Caucasian adults who lived in Nashville, Tennessee. This entry belongs to a study of shared clonotypes between healthy human individuals. The CDR3 is made up of 14 amino acids. Trimming took 4 bases from V and 10 from J, leaving 17 bases between them. Germline V lookup: CDR1 SGHTA, CDR2 FQGNSA. When replicate PCRs were run on sorted subsets, they used 200 to 250 ng DNA, approximately 27,000 T cell genomes. Only in-frame clones appear in the TCRdb table, and some are missing; sequencing was by immunoSEQ multiplex PCR. The sample records about 2.2 million clones, over 85% being singletons.

The chain has TRBV7-2 and TRBJ2-1; D unresolved. Sequenced material: naive CD8+ T cells from PBMCs. This sequence was found in a man aged 18 to 29 in good health. Some clones in this sample may be carry-over from other donors' samples. CDR3 protein: CASSYIRAWEEQFF. The CDR3 DNA reads TGTGCCAGCAGCTACATAAGGGCGTGGGAAGAGCAGTTCTTC.